This TCR beta chain is from a study of CD8+CD57+ T cells in acquired aplastic anemia. Study details: Sorting CD4+ and CD8+ cells gave DNA averaging approximately 3 ug.

The study profiled TCR beta VDJ and CDR3 using genomic DNA as template. Via MiXCR, TCRdb re-called the reads, giving one row per CDR3 protein. The table lists about 290,000 distinct CDR3 sequences, 45% to 65% of them singletons, with roughly 1.2% in the top ten. Germline CDR1 and CDR2: DFQATT and SNEGSKA (reference sequence). Trimming removed 4 bases from V and 0 bases from J; junction bases left unmatched: 7. The CDR3 covers 16 residues. General study findings and limits: Between the patient and control groups, CD8+ Simpson's diversity did not differ significantly.

Turning to this clonotype: The antigen is undetermined.

For sequencing, patients were chosen who had shown expansion of CD8+CD57+ cells by flow cytometry. Prior therapy had not been administered to any patient at the time of blood sampling. The receptor was isolated from a human donor with aplastic anemia. The sequencing input was sorted CD4+, CD8+, or CD8+CD57+ T cells (not recorded which) from PBMCs. The V and J genes are TRBV20-1 and TRBJ2-3; 10 bases align to TRBD2. The CDR3 DNA is TGCAGTGCTACTCCCCTGACTAGCGGGAGCACAGATACGCAGTATTTT. Translation gives CSATPLTSGSTDTQYF.